This T cell receptor beta chain was documented in a study of cytomegalovirus exposure and HLA in healthy donors. Study outcomes and limitations: HLA-A and HLA-B allele assignments for most subjects were reportedly predicted accurately using TCR beta sequences. The investigators catalogued 150 to 200 TCR beta chains as cytomegalovirus-associated. It was reported in a later analysis that an Asian-associated ancestry cluster showed fewer N-insertions than the roughly 710-donor mean. The CMV antigen specificity of a few CMV-associated chains was confirmed through in vitro analysis.

PCR was performed using 60 Vbeta and 13 Jbeta primers. Generated by immunoSEQ multiplex PCR, the TCRdb table keeps only in-frame clones and is missing some. The sample contains 250,000 to 350,000 clones, just over 85% of which appear only once. About this clone: Its antigen is still unknown.

The CDR3 covers 14 residues. Germline V gene data show CDR1 as MNHNS and CDR2 as SASEGT. The V end lost 3 bases, the J end lost 0 bases, and 8 bases lay between the germline ends. The receptor was derived from a man aged 35-49 years in good health and CMV-seropositive. The specimen was PBMCs. V gene TRBV6-1 combines with J gene TRBJ1-1; D remains ambiguous. The CDR3 DNA reads TGTGCCAGCAGTGATAATACGGTGAACACTGAAGCTTTCTTT. This gives the protein CASSDNTVNTEAFF.